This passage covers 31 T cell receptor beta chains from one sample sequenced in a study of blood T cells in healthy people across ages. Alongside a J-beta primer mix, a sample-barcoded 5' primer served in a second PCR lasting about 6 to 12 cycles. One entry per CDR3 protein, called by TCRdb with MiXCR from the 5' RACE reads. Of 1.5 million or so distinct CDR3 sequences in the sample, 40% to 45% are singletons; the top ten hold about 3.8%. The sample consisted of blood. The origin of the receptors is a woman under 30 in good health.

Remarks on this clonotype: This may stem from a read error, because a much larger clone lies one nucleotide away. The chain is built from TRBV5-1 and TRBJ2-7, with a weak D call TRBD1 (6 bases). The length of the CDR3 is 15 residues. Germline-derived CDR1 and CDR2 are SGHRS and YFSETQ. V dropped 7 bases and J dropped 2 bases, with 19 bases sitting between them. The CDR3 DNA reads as TGCGCCAGCGGCGTTACAGGGACAAAGACCTACGAGCAGTACTTC. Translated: CASGVTGTKTYEQYF.

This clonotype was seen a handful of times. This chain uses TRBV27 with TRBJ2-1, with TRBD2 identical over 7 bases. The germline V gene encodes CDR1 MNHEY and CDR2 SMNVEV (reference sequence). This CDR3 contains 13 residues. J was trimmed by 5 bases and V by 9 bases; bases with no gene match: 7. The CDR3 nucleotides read TGTGCCAGTCTGGGCCTAGCGGACAATGAGCAGTTCTTC. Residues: CASLGLADNEQFF.

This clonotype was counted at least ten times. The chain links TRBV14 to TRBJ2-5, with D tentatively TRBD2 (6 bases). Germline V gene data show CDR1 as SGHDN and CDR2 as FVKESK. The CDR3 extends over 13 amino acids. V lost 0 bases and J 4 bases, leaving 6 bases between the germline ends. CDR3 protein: CASSQEEGETQYF. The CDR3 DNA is TGTGCCAGCAGCCAAGAGGAGGGAGAGACCCAGTACTTC.

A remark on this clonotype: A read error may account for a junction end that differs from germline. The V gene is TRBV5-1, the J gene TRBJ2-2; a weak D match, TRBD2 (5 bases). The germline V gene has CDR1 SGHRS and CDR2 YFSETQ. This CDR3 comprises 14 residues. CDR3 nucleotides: TGCGCCAGTACCAACGAGGATAACACCGGGGAGCTGTGTTTT. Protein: CASTNEDNTGELCF.

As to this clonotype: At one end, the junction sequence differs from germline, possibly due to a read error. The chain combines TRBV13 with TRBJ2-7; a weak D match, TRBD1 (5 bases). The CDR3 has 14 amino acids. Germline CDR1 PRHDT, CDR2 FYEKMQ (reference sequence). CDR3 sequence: CASSVGVSPYEQYF. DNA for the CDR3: TGTGCCAGCAGCGTAGGGGTTAGTCCCTACGAGCAGTACTTC.

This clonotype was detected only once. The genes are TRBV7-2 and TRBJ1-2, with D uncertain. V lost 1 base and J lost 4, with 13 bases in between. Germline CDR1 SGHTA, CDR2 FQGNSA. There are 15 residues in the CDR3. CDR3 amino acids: CASSLERRLLYGYTF. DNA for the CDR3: TGTGCCAGCAGCTTAGAAAGGCGGCTCCTCTATGGCTACACCTTC.

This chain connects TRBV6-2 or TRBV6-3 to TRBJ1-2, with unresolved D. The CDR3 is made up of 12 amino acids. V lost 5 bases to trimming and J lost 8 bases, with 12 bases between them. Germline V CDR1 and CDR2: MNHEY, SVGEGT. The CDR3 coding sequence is TGTGCCAGCAGTCCCCGGGATCCAGGCTACACCTTC. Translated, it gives CASSPRDPGYTF.

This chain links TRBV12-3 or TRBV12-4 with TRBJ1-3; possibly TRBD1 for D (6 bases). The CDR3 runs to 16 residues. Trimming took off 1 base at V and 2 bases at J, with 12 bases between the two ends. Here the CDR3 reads CASSLVGAGAGNTIYF. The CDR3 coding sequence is TGTGCCAGCAGTTTAGTGGGGGCAGGGGCTGGAAACACCATATATTTT.

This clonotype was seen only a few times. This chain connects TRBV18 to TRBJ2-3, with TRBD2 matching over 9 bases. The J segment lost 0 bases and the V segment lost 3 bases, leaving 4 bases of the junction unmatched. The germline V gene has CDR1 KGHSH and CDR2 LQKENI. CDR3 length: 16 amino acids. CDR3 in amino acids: CASSPLAGASTDTQYF. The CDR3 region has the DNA TGTGCCAGCTCACCCTTAGCGGGAGCTAGCACAGATACGCAGTATTTT.

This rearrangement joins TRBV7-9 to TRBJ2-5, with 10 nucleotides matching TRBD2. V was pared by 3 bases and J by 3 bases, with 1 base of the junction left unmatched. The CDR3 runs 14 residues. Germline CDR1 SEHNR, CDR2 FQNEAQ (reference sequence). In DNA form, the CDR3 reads TGTGCCAGCAGCTTTACTAGCGGGAAAGAGACCCAGTACTTC. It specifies CASSFTSGKETQYF. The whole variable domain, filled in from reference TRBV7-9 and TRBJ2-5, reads DTGVSQNPRHKITKRGQNVTFRCDPISEHNRLYWYRQTLGQGPEFLTYFQNEAQLEKSRLLSDRFSAERPKGSFSTLEIQRTEQGDSAMYLCASSFTSGKETQYFGPGTRLLVL.

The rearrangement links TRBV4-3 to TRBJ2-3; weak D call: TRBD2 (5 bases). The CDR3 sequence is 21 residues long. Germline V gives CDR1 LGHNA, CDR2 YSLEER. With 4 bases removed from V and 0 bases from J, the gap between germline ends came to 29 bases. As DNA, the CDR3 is TGCGCCAGCAGCCGAAACTCTCGGGTGCTAGCAGAACCTTTTAGCACAGATACGCAGTATTTT. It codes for CASSRNSRVLAEPFSTDTQYF.

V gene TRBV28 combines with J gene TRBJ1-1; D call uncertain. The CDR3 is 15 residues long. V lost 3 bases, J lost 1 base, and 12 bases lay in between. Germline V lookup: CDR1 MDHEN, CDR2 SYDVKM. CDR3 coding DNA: TGTGCCAGCAGTTTGAGGGAATGGAGGAACACTGAAGCTTTCTTT. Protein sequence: CASSLREWRNTEAFF.

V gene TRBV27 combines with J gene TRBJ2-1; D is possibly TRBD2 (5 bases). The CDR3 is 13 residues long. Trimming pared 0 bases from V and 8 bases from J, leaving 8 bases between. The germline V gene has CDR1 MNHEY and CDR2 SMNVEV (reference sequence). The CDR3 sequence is CASSLSWRHEQFF. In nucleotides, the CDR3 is TGTGCCAGCAGTTTATCTTGGAGGCATGAGCAGTTCTTC.

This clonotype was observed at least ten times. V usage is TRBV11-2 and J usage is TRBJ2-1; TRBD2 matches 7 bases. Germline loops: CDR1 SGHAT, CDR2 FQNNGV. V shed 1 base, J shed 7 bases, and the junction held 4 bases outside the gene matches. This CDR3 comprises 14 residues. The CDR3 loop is CASSLVAGVNEQFF. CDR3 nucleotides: TGTGCCAGCAGCTTAGTCGCGGGAGTAAATGAGCAGTTCTTC. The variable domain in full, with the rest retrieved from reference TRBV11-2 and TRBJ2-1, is EAGVAQSPRYKIIEKRQSVAFWCNPISGHATLYWYQQILGQGPKLLIQFQNNGVVDDSQLPKDRFSAERLKGVDSTLKIQPAKLEDSAVYLCASSLVAGVNEQFFGPGTRLTVL.

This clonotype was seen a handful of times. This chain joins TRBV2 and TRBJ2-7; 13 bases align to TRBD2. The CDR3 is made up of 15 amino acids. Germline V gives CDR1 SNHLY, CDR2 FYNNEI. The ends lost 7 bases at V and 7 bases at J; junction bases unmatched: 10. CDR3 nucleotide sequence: TGTGCCAGCACCGGCGGACTAGCGGGGGAAACGGAGCAGTACTTC. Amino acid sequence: CASTGGLAGETEQYF.

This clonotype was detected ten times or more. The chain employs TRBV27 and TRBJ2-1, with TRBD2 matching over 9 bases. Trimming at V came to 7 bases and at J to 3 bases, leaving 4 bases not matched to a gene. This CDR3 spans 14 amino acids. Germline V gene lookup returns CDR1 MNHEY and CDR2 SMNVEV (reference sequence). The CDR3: CASTSTSGYNEQFF. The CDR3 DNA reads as TGTGCCAGCACCTCGACTAGCGGCTACAATGAGCAGTTCTTC.

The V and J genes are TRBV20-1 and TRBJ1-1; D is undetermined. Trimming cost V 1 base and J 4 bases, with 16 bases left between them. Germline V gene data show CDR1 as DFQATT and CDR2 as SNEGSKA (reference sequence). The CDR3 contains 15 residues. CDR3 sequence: CSARVLTPPGTEAFF. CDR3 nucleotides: TGCAGTGCTAGAGTCCTTACCCCGCCGGGCACTGAAGCTTTCTTT.

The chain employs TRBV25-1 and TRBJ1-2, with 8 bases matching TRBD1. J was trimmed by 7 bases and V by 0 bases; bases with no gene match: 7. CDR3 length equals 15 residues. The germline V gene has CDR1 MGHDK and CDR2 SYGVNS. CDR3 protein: CASSEYPSGGSGYTF. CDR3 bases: TGTGCCAGCAGTGAATATCCTTCAGGGGGCTCTGGCTACACCTTC.

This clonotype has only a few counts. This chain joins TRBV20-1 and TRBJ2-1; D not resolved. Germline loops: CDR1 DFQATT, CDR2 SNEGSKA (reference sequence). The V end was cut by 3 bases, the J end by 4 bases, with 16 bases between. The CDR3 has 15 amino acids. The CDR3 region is CSASFGQVGYNEQFF. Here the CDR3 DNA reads TGCAGTGCTAGTTTCGGCCAGGTGGGGTACAATGAGCAGTTCTTC.

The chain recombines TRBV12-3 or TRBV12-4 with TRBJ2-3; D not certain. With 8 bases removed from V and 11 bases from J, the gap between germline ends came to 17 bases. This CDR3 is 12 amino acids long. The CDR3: CASGYAPFGQYF. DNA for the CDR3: TGTGCCAGCGGTTACGCCCCTTTTGGGCAGTATTTT.

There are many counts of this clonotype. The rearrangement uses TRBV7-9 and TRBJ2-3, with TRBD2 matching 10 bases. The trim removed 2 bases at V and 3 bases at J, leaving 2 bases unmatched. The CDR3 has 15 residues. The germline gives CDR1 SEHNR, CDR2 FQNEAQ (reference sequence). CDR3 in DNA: TGTGCCAGCAGCTTATCTAGCGGGAGTACAGATACGCAGTATTTT. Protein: CASSLSSGSTDTQYF.

The CDR3 DNA follows: TGTGCCAGCAGCCGCATTCTAGCGCGCACAGATACGCAGTATTTT. Its translation is CASSRILARTDTQYF. The chain has TRBV9 and TRBJ2-3; perhaps TRBD2 as D (6 bases). This CDR3 region has 15 residues. V was trimmed by 4 bases and J by 1 base, leaving 13 bases between them. Germline V gene data show CDR1 as SGDLS and CDR2 as YYNGEE.

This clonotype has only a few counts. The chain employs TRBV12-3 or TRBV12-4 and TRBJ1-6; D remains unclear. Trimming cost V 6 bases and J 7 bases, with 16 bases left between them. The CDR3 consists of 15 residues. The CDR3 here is CASRGPRLVNSPLHF. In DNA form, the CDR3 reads TGTGCCAGCAGAGGACCCCGGTTGGTAAATTCACCCCTCCACTTT.

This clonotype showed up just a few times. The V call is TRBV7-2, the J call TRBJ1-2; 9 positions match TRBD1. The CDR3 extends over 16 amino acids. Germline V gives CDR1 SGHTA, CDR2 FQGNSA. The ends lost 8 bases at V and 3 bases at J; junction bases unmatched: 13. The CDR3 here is CASGTGTGTTHYGYTF. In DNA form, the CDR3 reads TGTGCCAGCGGGACCGGGACAGGGACCACTCACTATGGCTACACCTTC.

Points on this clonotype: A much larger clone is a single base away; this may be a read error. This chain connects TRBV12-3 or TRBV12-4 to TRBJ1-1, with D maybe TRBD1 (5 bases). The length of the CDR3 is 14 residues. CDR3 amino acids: CASRAGTQNAEAFF. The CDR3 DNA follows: TGTGCCAGCAGGGCCGGGACGCAGAACGCTGAAGCTTTCTTT.

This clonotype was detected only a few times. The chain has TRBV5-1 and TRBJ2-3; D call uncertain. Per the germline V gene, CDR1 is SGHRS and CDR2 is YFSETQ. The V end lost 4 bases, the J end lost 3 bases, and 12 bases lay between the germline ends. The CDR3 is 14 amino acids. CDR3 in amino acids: CASSLRVATDTQYF. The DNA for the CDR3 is TGCGCCAGCAGCCTACGAGTAGCTACAGATACGCAGTATTTT.

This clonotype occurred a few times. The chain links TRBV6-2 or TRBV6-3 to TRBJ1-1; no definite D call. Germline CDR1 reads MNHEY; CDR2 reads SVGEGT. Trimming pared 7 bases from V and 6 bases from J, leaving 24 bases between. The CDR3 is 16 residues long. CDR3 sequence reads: CASTEHGLRGGSEAFF. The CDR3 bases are TGTGCCAGCACTGAGCACGGGCTAAGAGGAGGGTCTGAAGCTTTCTTT.

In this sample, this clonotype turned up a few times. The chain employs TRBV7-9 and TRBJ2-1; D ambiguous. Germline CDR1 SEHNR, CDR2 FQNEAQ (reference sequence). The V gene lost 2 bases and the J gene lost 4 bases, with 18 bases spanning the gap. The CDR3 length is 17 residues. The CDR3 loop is CASSLPALRTVYNEQFF. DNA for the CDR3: TGTGCCAGCAGCTTACCCGCGCTACGGACGGTTTACAATGAGCAGTTCTTC.

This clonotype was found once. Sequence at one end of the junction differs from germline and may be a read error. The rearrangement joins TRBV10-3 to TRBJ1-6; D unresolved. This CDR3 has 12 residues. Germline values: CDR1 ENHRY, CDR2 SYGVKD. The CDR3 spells CAISESASPFHF. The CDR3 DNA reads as TGTGCCATCAGTGAGTCGGCTTCACCCTTCCACTTT.

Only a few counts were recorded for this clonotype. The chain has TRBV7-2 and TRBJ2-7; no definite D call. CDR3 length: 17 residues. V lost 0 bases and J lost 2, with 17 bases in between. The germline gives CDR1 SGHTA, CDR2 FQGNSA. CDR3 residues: CASSLAPPEHLTYEQYF. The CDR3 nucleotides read TGTGCCAGCAGCTTAGCGCCACCTGAACATCTAACCTACGAGCAGTACTTC.

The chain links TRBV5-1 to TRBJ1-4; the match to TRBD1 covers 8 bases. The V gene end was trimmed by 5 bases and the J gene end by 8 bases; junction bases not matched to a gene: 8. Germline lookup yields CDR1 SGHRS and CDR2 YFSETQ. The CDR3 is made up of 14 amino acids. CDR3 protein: CASRPGTGGEKLFF. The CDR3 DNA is TGCGCCAGCAGACCCGGGACAGGAGGAGAAAAACTGTTTTTT.